This TCR beta chain was retrieved from a study of CD8+ T cells in alopecia areata. The overall study: After 6 to 18 months of tofacitinib, follow-up continued 6 months off drug. Study results and limitations: Compared with normal scalp, lesional scalp had higher clonality and more expanded CD8+ clones.

Peripheral blood samples and lesional scalp punch biopsies were obtained from alopecia areata patients. Extraction of RNA preceded its reverse transcription into cDNA, which served as the sequencing template. Here immunoSEQ multiplex PCR was the method, and the copy in TCRdb shows in-frame clones only, minus some. This sample carries about 200,000 clones, more than 45% of them seen once, and the ten largest clones take around 0.44%. The CDR3 consists of 14 residues. Germline loops: CDR1 GTSNPN, CDR2 SVGIG (reference sequence). With V trimmed by 4 bases and J by 2 bases, 5 bases remained unmatched. As to this clone: Its antigen remains unidentified.

The starting material was CD4+ T cells sorted from blood, obtained at week 0. The gene calls are TRBV30 and TRBJ2-7; TRBD2 matches at 10 bases. This receptor was taken from a human donor with alopecia areata. In DNA form, the CDR3 reads TGTGCCTGGACACGGACTAGCGGAACCTACGAGCAGTACTTC. Protein: CAWTRTSGTYEQYF.